This T cell receptor beta chain was retrieved from a study of T cell responses to AZD1222 COVID-19 vaccine. Points on this clone: Its antigen remains unknown.

General study points: Once two AZD1222 doses were given, Spike-specific TCR breadth and depth went up. Repertoires were obtained solely post-peak T cell response. There were vaccine-associated CD4 TCRs across spike, dominant at 160-218 and 743-854. Clonal diversity was possibly underestimated, and the donors were mostly white British, with more females.

J gave up 4 bases and V 3 bases, and 8 bases lay outside the gene matches. This CDR3 spans 15 amino acids. Germline loops: CDR1 MNHNS, CDR2 SASEGT. Assay: immunoSEQ multiplex PCR; the TCRdb copy retains only in-frame clones and omits some. There are approximately 70,000 clones in the sample; about four fifths occur only once, and about 5.6% lies in the top ten. The sample in question was peripheral blood, obtained on day 0 of AZD1222 vaccination. The clonotype was recovered from an adult in good health. The chain combines TRBV6-1 with TRBJ1-2; TRBD1 agrees at 7 bases. CDR3 sequence (DNA): TGTGCCAGCAGTGAGAGGGGGCCTGGAGCCTATGGCTACACCTTC. As protein: CASSERGPGAYGYTF.